The present entry profiles one T cell receptor beta chain with its context. The antigen is undetermined. The data derive from a study of shared clonotypes between healthy human individuals. Overall study findings and caveats: Having only a few donors restricted how much genetic and exposure-history diversity was captured.

TCRdb's copy holds only in-frame clones and misses some; the assay was immunoSEQ multiplex PCR. The profile shows 2 million to 3 million clones, 93% of them singletons. With 2 bases clipped from V and 7 bases from J, the junction kept 10 bases outside the gene matches. The CDR3 has 16 residues. CDR1 and CDR2 (germline): SGHRS, YFSETQ. Sequencing was performed on naive CD4+ T cells from PBMCs. Subset specified: CD45RA+ positively selected. This TCR came from a man between 18 and 29 years old in good health. Some clones in this sample may be carry-over from other donors' samples. The chain recombines TRBV5-1 with TRBJ2-2; TRBD1 aligns across 8 bases. CDR3 region: CASSLFQGAIGGELFF. The CDR3 bases are TGCGCCAGCAGCTTATTCCAGGGGGCTATCGGCGGGGAGCTGTTTTTT.